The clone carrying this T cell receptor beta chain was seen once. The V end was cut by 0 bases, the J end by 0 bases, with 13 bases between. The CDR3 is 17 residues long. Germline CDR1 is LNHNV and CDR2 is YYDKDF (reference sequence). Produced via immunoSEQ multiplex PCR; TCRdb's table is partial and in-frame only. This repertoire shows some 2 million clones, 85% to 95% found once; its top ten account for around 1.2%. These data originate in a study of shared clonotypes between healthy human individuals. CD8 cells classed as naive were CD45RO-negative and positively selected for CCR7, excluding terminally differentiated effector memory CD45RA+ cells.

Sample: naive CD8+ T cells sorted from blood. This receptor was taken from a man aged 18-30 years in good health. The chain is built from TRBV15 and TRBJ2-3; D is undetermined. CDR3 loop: CATSRDPDGPSTDTQYF. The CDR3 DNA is TGTGCCACCAGCAGAGATCCAGATGGCCCTAGCACAGATACGCAGTATTTT.